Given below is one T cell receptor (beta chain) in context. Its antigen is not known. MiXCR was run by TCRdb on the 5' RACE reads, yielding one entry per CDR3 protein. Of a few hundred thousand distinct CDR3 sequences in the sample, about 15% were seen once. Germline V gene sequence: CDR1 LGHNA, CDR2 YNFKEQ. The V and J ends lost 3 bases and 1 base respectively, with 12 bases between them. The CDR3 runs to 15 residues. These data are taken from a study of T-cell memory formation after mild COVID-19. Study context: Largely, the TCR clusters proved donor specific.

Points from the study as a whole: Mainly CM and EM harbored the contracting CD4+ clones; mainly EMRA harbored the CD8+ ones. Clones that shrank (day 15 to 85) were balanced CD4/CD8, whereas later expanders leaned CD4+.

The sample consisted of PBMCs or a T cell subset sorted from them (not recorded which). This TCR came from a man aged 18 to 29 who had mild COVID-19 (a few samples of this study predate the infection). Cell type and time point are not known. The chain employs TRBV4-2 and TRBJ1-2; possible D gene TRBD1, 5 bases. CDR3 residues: CASSQVDRDNYGYTF. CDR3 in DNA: TGTGCCAGCAGCCAGGTAGACAGAGATAACTATGGCTACACCTTC.